This T cell receptor (beta chain) derives from a study of cytomegalovirus exposure and HLA in healthy donors. Overall study findings and caveats: The investigators catalogued under 200 TCR beta chains as cytomegalovirus-associated. Most of the CMV-associated TCR beta chains (in a later analysis) appeared to be HLA-restricted.

PCR involved 60 Vbeta and 13 Jbeta primers. Generated by immunoSEQ multiplex PCR, the TCRdb table keeps only in-frame clones and is missing some. This sample yields over 100,000 clones, of which about 74% are seen a single time; approximately 7.2% belongs to the top ten. The CDR3 has 13 residues. CDR1 GTSNPN and CDR2 SVGIG come from the germline V gene (reference sequence). The J segment lost 1 base and the V segment lost 2 bases, leaving 2 bases of the junction unmatched. In regard to this clone: Its antigen is not identified.

Sequencing used PBMCs. The origin of this receptor is a male donor in good health and CMV-seronegative. The chain has TRBV30 and TRBJ2-7, with 7 bases identical to TRBD1. CDR3 coding DNA: TGTGCCTGGAGTAGGGACAGTTCCTACGAGCAGTACTTC. The encoded protein is CAWSRDSSYEQYF.